This T cell receptor beta chain was sequenced in a study of vaccination and CD4 T cells after COVID-19. In the study overall: Sampling after COVID took place at a median of around 110 days (range 35 to 161) following diagnosis. The stimulating agents, overlapping spike peptides, came from SARS-CoV-2, HCoV-NL63, HCoV-OC43 and HCoV-229E.

Turning to this clonotype: Its target is unknown.

Treatment: roughly 10-day PBMC culture with coronavirus spike peptide pools or control peptides (ViraFEST assay). Half the medium was exchanged for fresh IL-2 medium on days 3 and 7. Sequenced with the Oncomine TCR Beta short-read assay was DNA taken from cultured CD4+ T cells. From CD4+ T cells that had been cultured, genomic DNA was extracted. One entry per CDR3 protein results from TCRdb running MiXCR on the PCR reads. The sample records over 12,000 distinct CDR3 sequences, less than 60% being singletons. V shed 2 bases and J shed 2 bases, with 10 bases lying between them. Germline CDR1 is MDHEN and CDR2 is SYDVKM. The CDR3 runs 15 residues.

The sample in question was cultured CD4+ T cells from blood, obtained after SARS-CoV-2 vaccination. This chain joins TRBV28 and TRBJ2-4; perhaps D is TRBD1 or TRBD2 (6 bases each). The sequence came from a human donor with COVID-19. CDR3: CASSLGGPPKNIQYF. The CDR3 region has the DNA TGTGCCAGCAGTTTAGGGGGGCCCCCCAAAAACATTCAGTACTTC.